The 3 T cell receptor beta chains given below trace back to one sample, sequenced in a study of blood T cell repertoires in COVID-19. Clones were read by immunoSEQ multiplex PCR, and TCRdb kept only the in-frame ones, dropping some. Of 140,000 to 150,000 clones in the sample, approximately 85% were seen once. The sample consisted of PBMCs or T cells enriched from blood (not recorded which). The source of these receptors is a woman aged 45-65 years with acute COVID-19.

V gene TRBV27 combines with J gene TRBJ2-1; TRBD1 might be the D (5 bases). V dropped 3 bases and J dropped 0 bases, with 12 bases sitting between them. The V gene's germline CDR1 is MNHEY and CDR2 SMNVEV (reference sequence). The CDR3 runs 16 residues. CDR3 DNA sequence: TGTGCCAGCAGTTTTGGGGCGCCAAGCTCCTACAATGAGCAGTTCTTC. Translating it yields CASSFGAPSSYNEQFF.

This chain joins TRBV6-5 and TRBJ2-7; perhaps TRBD1 as D (5 bases). The CDR3 totals 15 residues. Germline CDR1 and CDR2: MNHEY and SVGAGI. The germline V and J ends were trimmed by 8 bases and 3 bases, with 20 bases remaining between them. CDR3 sequence (DNA): TGTGCCAGCTCCCGGCCAGGAGTTGGACACTACGAGCAGTACTTC. This codes for CASSRPGVGHYEQYF.

This chain connects TRBV25-1 to TRBJ2-1; a possible D gene is TRBD1 (5 bases). The CDR3 is made up of 16 amino acids. Germline-derived CDR1 and CDR2 are MGHDK and SYGVNS. V lost 4 bases to trimming and J lost 4 bases, with 17 bases between them. CDR3 coding DNA: TGTGCCAGCAGTGGCAATTTGGCAGGGATATACAATGAGCAGTTCTTC. It specifies CASSGNLAGIYNEQFF.